Each of the 21 T cell receptor beta chains below was sequenced from the same sample in a study of cytomegalovirus exposure and HLA in healthy donors. With 60 Vbeta and 13 Jbeta primers, the PCR was carried out. TCRdb keeps only in-frame clones here, not all; method: immunoSEQ multiplex PCR. The data show 50,000 or so clones, around 82% seen once. The sample was PBMCs. These TCRs come from a boy aged 5 to 17 in good health and CMV-seropositive.

This chain's CDR3 is CASSPGGPTEAFF. The CDR3 bases are TGTGCCAGCTCACCCGGGGGGCCCACTGAAGCTTTCTTT. The rearrangement links TRBV18 to TRBJ1-1, with D perhaps TRBD1 (6 bases). The ends were cut back, 3 bases at V and 4 bases at J, with 9 bases in the middle. Germline CDR1 and CDR2: KGHSH and LQKENI. The length of the CDR3 is 13 residues. Drawing the rest from reference TRBV18 and TRBJ1-1, the complete variable domain is NAGVMQNPRHLVRRRGQEARLRCSPMKGHSHVYWYRQLPEEGLKFMVYLQKENIIDESGMPKERFSAEFPKEGPSILRIQQVVRGDSAAYFCASSPGGPTEAFFGQGTRLTVV.

The chain has TRBV13 and TRBJ2-7; a possible D gene is TRBD1 (5 bases). V was pared by 6 bases and J by 2 bases, with 11 bases between. CDR1 PRHDT and CDR2 FYEKMQ come from the germline V gene (reference sequence). The CDR3 covers 13 residues. This chain's CDR3 is CASSATGTYEQYF. The CDR3 DNA is TGTGCCAGCAGTGCCACAGGTACCTACGAGCAGTACTTC.

CDR3 loop: CASSDTFIGANEQFF. The CDR3 region has the DNA TGTGCCAGCAGTGATACTTTTATAGGGGCTAATGAGCAGTTCTTC. The genes are TRBV6-1 and TRBJ2-1; tentatively, D is TRBD1 (5 bases). This CDR3 has 15 residues. V gave up 3 bases and J gave up 7 bases, with 16 bases separating them. Germline V lookup: CDR1 MNHNS, CDR2 SASEGT.

J is TRBJ2-5 and V is TRBV6-1; D ambiguous. V was pared by 0 bases and J by 1 base, with 9 bases between. Per germline, CDR1 MNHNS and CDR2 SASEGT. This CDR3 is built from 15 residues. This CDR3 is CASSEAAGTQETQYF. CDR3 DNA: TGTGCCAGCAGTGAAGCGGCAGGAACCCAAGAGACCCAGTACTTC.

This sequence joins TRBV18 and TRBJ1-6; D unclear. This CDR3 is 15 amino acids long. Trimming removed 2 bases from V and 8 bases from J, with 13 bases in between. Per the germline V gene, CDR1 is KGHSH and CDR2 is LQKENI. The chain's CDR3 is CASSPTLIGDSPLHF. The CDR3 coding sequence is TGTGCCAGCTCACCAACGTTGATCGGAGATTCACCCCTCCACTTT.

The rearrangement joins TRBV5-4 to TRBJ1-1; D gene unclear. This CDR3 has 14 amino acids. Trimming stripped 1 base from V and 4 bases from J, with 11 bases between. CDR1 is SGHNT and CDR2 is YYREEE in the germline V gene (reference sequence). The CDR3 DNA follows: TGTGCCAGCAGCTTGAACAGAGAGGGCACTGAAGCTTTCTTT. Protein sequence: CASSLNREGTEAFF.

The chain recombines TRBV19 with TRBJ1-2; D is ambiguous. From germline, CDR1 is LNHDA and CDR2 SQIVND (reference sequence). This CDR3 spans 17 amino acids. The V end was cut by 3 bases, the J end by 0 bases, with 17 bases between. CDR3 amino acids: CASSIHVVRRANYGYTF. CDR3 sequence (DNA): TGTGCCAGTAGTATTCATGTGGTACGCCGGGCTAACTATGGCTACACCTTC.

There are a few counts of this clone. V is TRBV5-4 and J is TRBJ2-3; D not resolved. V was trimmed by 4 bases and J by 1 base, leaving 16 bases between them. Germline assignment: CDR1 SGHNT and CDR2 YYREEE (reference sequence). The CDR3 is 16 residues long. CDR3 sequence: CASSPAVLRGTDTQYF. In DNA form, the CDR3 reads TGTGCCAGCAGCCCCGCGGTACTACGCGGCACAGATACGCAGTATTTT.

The rearrangement uses TRBV19 and TRBJ2-1, with 13 bases fitting TRBD2. Germline CDR1 LNHDA, CDR2 SQIVND (reference sequence). Losses at the gene ends were 4 bases for V and 4 bases for J; bases not matched to a gene: 7. The CDR3 has 17 amino acids. Here the CDR3 DNA reads TGTGCCAGTAGTACAACTAGCGGGGGGGCCGGTTACAATGAGCAGTTCTTC. Protein: CASSTTSGGAGYNEQFF.

This clone showed up just a few times. V and J are TRBV6-5 and TRBJ2-7; TRBD2 matches at 8 bases. Germline lookup yields CDR1 MNHEY and CDR2 SVGAGI. After removal of 4 bases from V and 7 bases from J, the junction contained 9 bases not matched to a gene. The CDR3 is 14 amino acids. Written as DNA, the CDR3 is TGTGCCAGCAGTTTAGCGGGGAGAATAAGGGAGCAGTACTTC. Translating it yields CASSLAGRIREQYF.

The chain has TRBV29-1 and TRBJ2-3, with D perhaps matching TRBD2 (5 bases). The germline gives CDR1 SQVTM, CDR2 ANQGSEA. The CDR3 is 14 amino acids. Trimming pared 4 bases from V and 2 bases from J, leaving 13 bases between. CDR3 sequence (DNA): TGCAGCGTTGGTCGGGGAAAGACCACAGATACGCAGTATTTT. Protein product: CSVGRGKTTDTQYF.

The chain uses TRBV4-2 and TRBJ1-1; maybe TRBD1 (5 bases). The CDR3 spans 15 residues. Trimming stripped 0 bases from V and 1 base from J, with 9 bases between. Germline V gene lookup returns CDR1 LGHNA and CDR2 YNFKEQ. This CDR3 reads CASSQEEQANTEAFF. The CDR3 DNA sequence: TGTGCCAGCAGCCAAGAGGAACAGGCGAACACTGAAGCTTTCTTT.

The J gene is TRBJ1-2, the V gene TRBV6-1; maybe TRBD1 (5 bases). The ends were cut back, 5 bases at V and 5 bases at J, with 12 bases in the middle. This CDR3 is 13 amino acids long. The V gene's germline CDR1 is MNHNS and CDR2 SASEGT. CDR3 coding DNA: TGTGCCAGCAGTCCTAACAGGAGATATGGCTACACCTTC. Amino acid sequence: CASSPNRRYGYTF.

This chain uses TRBV10-2 with TRBJ2-7; D may be TRBD1 (5 bases). V lost 8 bases, J lost 2 bases, and 10 bases lay in between. Germline V gene sequence: CDR1 WSHSY, CDR2 SAAADI. The CDR3 extends over 12 amino acids. The DNA for the CDR3 is TGCGCCAGCTCGCAGGGAACCTACGAGCAGTACTTC. Residues: CASSQGTYEQYF.

The rearrangement links TRBV27 to TRBJ2-7; D not resolved. This CDR3 comprises 15 residues. Germline lookup yields CDR1 MNHEY and CDR2 SMNVEV (reference sequence). V was cut by 0 bases and J by 0 bases, with 9 bases left in between. The CDR3, as DNA: TGTGCCAGCAGTTTATCGCAGGCCACCTCCTACGAGCAGTACTTC. Protein: CASSLSQATSYEQYF.

The chain carries TRBV12-5 and TRBJ1-6, with 9 bases that match TRBD1. After removal of 6 bases from V and 7 bases from J, the junction contained 13 bases not matched to a gene. CDR3 length: 17 residues. Germline assignment: CDR1 LGHNT and CDR2 FRNRAP. Written as DNA, the CDR3 is TGTGCTAGTGGCCAACGCGCCGGGACAGGGCTCAATTCACCCCTCCACTTT. This translates into CASGQRAGTGLNSPLHF.

The gene calls are TRBV2 and TRBJ2-5; a weak D match, TRBD2 (5 bases). The V gene lost 8 bases and the J gene lost 4 bases, with 14 bases spanning the gap. Germline lookup yields CDR1 SNHLY and CDR2 FYNNEI. The CDR3 length is 13 residues. The CDR3 protein is CASHKRAGETQYF. CDR3 sequence (DNA): TGTGCCAGCCATAAAAGGGCGGGAGAGACCCAGTACTTC.

V usage is TRBV27 and J usage is TRBJ1-2; tentatively, D is TRBD1 (5 bases). The germline V gene encodes CDR1 MNHEY and CDR2 SMNVEV (reference sequence). Trimming removed 10 bases from V and 8 bases from J, with 17 bases in between. The CDR3 is 12 amino acids. In DNA form, the CDR3 reads TGTGCCACCATGGCGGGGGGGATAGGCTACACCTTC. This gives the protein CATMAGGIGYTF.

CDR3 residues: CASSLEEGNGETQYF. Here the CDR3 DNA reads TGCGCCAGCAGCTTGGAGGAGGGAAACGGAGAGACCCAGTACTTC. V gene TRBV5-1 combines with J gene TRBJ2-5; a possible D gene is TRBD2 (6 bases). V gave up 0 bases and J gave up 4 bases, with 13 bases separating them. CDR3 size: 15 residues. CDR1 and CDR2 (germline): SGHRS, YFSETQ.

The chain has TRBV2 and TRBJ1-2; D is unresolved. The germline V gene has CDR1 SNHLY and CDR2 FYNNEI. V was cut by 2 bases and J by 5 bases, with 15 bases left in between. The CDR3 has 15 residues. Written as DNA, the CDR3 is TGTGCCAGCAGTGAAATAGAGGGTCTAGGATATGGCTACACCTTC. Encoded protein: CASSEIEGLGYGYTF. The whole variable domain, filled in from reference TRBV2 and TRBJ1-2, reads EPEVTQTPSHQVTQMGQEVILRCVPISNHLYFYWYRQILGQKVEFLVSFYNNEISEKSEIFDDQFSVERPDGSNFTLKIRSTKLEDSAMYFCASSEIEGLGYGYTFGSGTRLTVV.

The V call is TRBV6-1, the J call TRBJ1-4; the D gene is possibly TRBD1 (6 bases). Germline values: CDR1 MNHNS, CDR2 SASEGT. CDR3 length: 14 residues. V lost 7 bases to trimming and J lost 5 bases, with 14 bases between them. The CDR3 spells CASKLTGTNEKLFF. In nucleotides, the CDR3 is TGTGCCAGCAAATTAACAGGGACAAATGAAAAACTGTTTTTT.